The clone carrying this T cell receptor (beta chain) is a singleton in its sample. The entry originates in a study of blood T cell repertoires in COVID-19. V lost 3 bases and J lost 4; bases outside the gene matches: 3. In germline, CDR1 is GTSNPN, CDR2 SVGIG (reference sequence). The CDR3 runs to 13 residues. Authors' processing steps: Amplified reference gene primers provided the basis for estimating nucleated cell counts. Some clones are missing from TCRdb's copy, which holds only in-frame ones; the method was immunoSEQ multiplex PCR. That table furnishes V, J and clone size, whereas the DNA furnished D and trimming. Seen here are some 250,000 clones, around four fifths observed once, and the top ten hold roughly 8.8%.

The clonotype originates from a man aged 35 to 55 with active or convalescent COVID-19. The chain carries TRBV30 and TRBJ1-5; 7 nucleotides line up with TRBD1. Sequencing was done on a sample of peripheral blood. The CDR3 loop is CAWSLQGNQPQHF. The CDR3 nucleotides read TGTGCCTGGAGCCTACAGGGGAATCAGCCCCAGCATTTT.